The 18 T cell receptor beta chains reported below all come from one sample, sequenced in a study of T cell repertoires in cytomegalovirus infection. TCRdb re-derived calls from the reads in MiXCR, one entry per CDR3 protein. This table holds 700,000 to 850,000 distinct CDR3 sequences, roughly 33% found once. These TCRs' antigens remain unknown. The sequences come from cultured CD8+ T cells from PBMCs, collected from culture after CMV antigen stimulation. The receptors shown here come from a human donor in good health (CMV status not recorded). Some clones in this sample may be carry-over from other donors' samples.

This clonotype was seen only a few times. The V gene is TRBV6-1, the J gene TRBJ2-5, with TRBD1 as a possible D gene (5 bases). The CDR3 totals 12 residues. Germline CDR1 and CDR2: MNHNS and SASEGT. Trimming removed 5 bases at V and 8 bases at J, with 12 bases between. CDR3 sequence: CASSPQEPTQYF. DNA for the CDR3: TGTGCCAGCAGTCCACAGGAGCCCACCCAGTACTTC.

A word on this clonotype: This could be a read error, since a much larger clone is one nucleotide away. The chain couples TRBV7-9 to TRBJ1-2; no clear D. CDR3 length equals 15 residues. The germline gives CDR1 SEHNR, CDR2 FQNEAQ (reference sequence). Trimming took 3 bases from V and 0 from J, leaving 11 bases between them. The CDR3 DNA reads TGTGCCAGCAGCTTTGAGTCGGGCCCTAACTATGGCTACACCTTC. This gives the protein CASSFESGPNYGYTF.

The chain recombines TRBV6-2 or TRBV6-3 with TRBJ2-7; either TRBD1 or TRBD2 may supply D (7 bases each). V was cut by 6 bases and J by 4 bases, with 16 bases left in between. Germline V gene data show CDR1 as MNHEY and CDR2 as SVGEGT. The CDR3 sequence is 14 residues long. For the CDR3, the DNA is TGTGCCAGCAGGACAGGGAGGGCCCTTTACGAGCAGTACGTC. Amino acids: CASRTGRALYEQYV.

This clonotype appeared a few times. The chain employs TRBV28 and TRBJ1-4, with unresolved D. The ends were cut back, 2 bases at V and 5 bases at J, with 9 bases in the middle. This CDR3 spans 14 amino acids. Per germline, CDR1 MDHEN and CDR2 SYDVKM. The CDR3 nucleotides are TGTGCCAGCAGTTTAGGAGGAGGGAATGAAAAACTGTTTTTT. Translating it yields CASSLGGGNEKLFF.

This clonotype turned up a few times. V gene TRBV6-1 combines with J gene TRBJ2-5, with no clear D. Germline CDR1 reads MNHNS; CDR2 reads SASEGT. V was trimmed by 1 base and J by 2 bases, leaving 8 bases between them. The CDR3 covers 14 residues. The chain's CDR3 is CASSEVWDQETQYF. The CDR3 DNA reads TGTGCCAGCAGTGAAGTATGGGATCAAGAGACCCAGTACTTC.

This clonotype has more than one count but fewer than ten. The genes are TRBV15 and TRBJ2-1, with D possibly being TRBD1 (6 bases). V was cut by 5 bases and J by 2 bases, with 16 bases left in between. In germline, CDR1 is LNHNV, CDR2 YYDKDF (reference sequence). The CDR3 runs 16 residues. As DNA, the CDR3 is TGTGCCACCAGCGCCAGGCGACAGGCTACCTACAATGAGCAGTTCTTC. Residues: CATSARRQATYNEQFF.

This rearrangement joins TRBV13 to TRBJ1-2; D is unclear. Trimming left V 1 base short and J 7 bases short, with 4 bases between. The CDR3 loop spans 11 amino acids. The germline V gene has CDR1 PRHDT and CDR2 FYEKMQ (reference sequence). Written as DNA, the CDR3 is TGTGCCAGCAGCTTAGACCCTGGCTACACCTTC. This translates into CASSLDPGYTF.

V gene TRBV12-3 or TRBV12-4 combines with J gene TRBJ2-3; TRBD1 matches at 7 bases. Trimming removed 6 bases from V and 3 bases from J; junction bases left unmatched: 6. The CDR3 covers 14 residues. CDR3 loop: CASRGTAYTDTQYF. The CDR3 DNA follows: TGTGCCAGCAGAGGGACAGCCTATACAGATACGCAGTATTTT.

The chain's CDR3 is CASSWDPLAGPNNEQFF. DNA for the CDR3: TGTGCCAGCAGTTGGGACCCCCTAGCGGGGCCAAACAATGAGCAGTTCTTC. The chain joins TRBV6-2 or TRBV6-3 to TRBJ2-1; the match to TRBD2 covers 9 bases. J gave up 5 bases and V 4 bases, and 12 bases lay outside the gene matches. Germline V gives CDR1 MNHEY, CDR2 SVGEGT. This CDR3 is 17 amino acids long.

Points on this clonotype: A much larger clone lies a single base off, so this may be a read error. The chain has TRBV7-6 and TRBJ2-1; 8 bases align to TRBD1. The germline CDR1 and CDR2 sequences are SGHVS and FNYEAQ. This CDR3 has 14 amino acids. For the CDR3, the DNA is TGTGCCAACAGCTCCGGGACAGGTCGAAATGAGCAGTTCTTC. Translated: CANSSGTGRNEQFF.

In its sample, this clonotype was seen a few times. The rearrangement uses TRBV6-1 and TRBJ2-7, with D unclear. V was clipped by 11 bases and J by 3 bases, with 11 bases between them. CDR1 is MNHNS, CDR2 SASEGT, per germline. The CDR3 has 11 amino acids. Here the CDR3 reads CAVRANYEQYF. DNA of the CDR3: TGTGCCGTGCGAGCTAACTACGAGCAGTACTTC.

This clonotype has a handful of counts. J is TRBJ1-1 and V is TRBV12-3 or TRBV12-4, with D perhaps TRBD1 (5 bases). V was pared by 6 bases and J by 3 bases, with 8 bases between. The CDR3 contains 12 residues. CDR3 sequence reads: CASRSRDTEAFF. In DNA, the CDR3 is TGTGCCAGCAGATCCAGGGACACTGAAGCTTTCTTT.

J is TRBJ2-5 and V is TRBV14; tentative D call: TRBD2 (6 bases). The V gene lost 1 base and the J gene lost 3 bases, with 15 bases spanning the gap. Germline loops: CDR1 SGHDN, CDR2 FVKESK. The CDR3 loop spans 16 amino acids. This CDR3 is CASSQGALGRKETQYF. CDR3 bases: TGTGCCAGCAGCCAAGGGGCCCTTGGGAGGAAAGAGACCCAGTACTTC.

The chain combines TRBV28 with TRBJ1-2; D gene unclear. The CDR3 is made up of 12 amino acids. Looked up from germline, CDR1 is MDHEN and CDR2 is SYDVKM. Trimming stripped 6 bases from V and 4 bases from J, with 9 bases between. CDR3 bases: TGTGCCAGCAGACATCTAAGCTATGGCTACACCTTC. As protein: CASRHLSYGYTF.

This rearrangement joins TRBV25-1 to TRBJ1-5, with D possibly TRBD1 on 5 matching bases. V lost 5 bases and J lost 6, with 14 bases in between. Germline lookup yields CDR1 MGHDK and CDR2 SYGVNS. This CDR3 is built from 14 residues. The CDR3 spells CASSPRDLSQPQHF. The CDR3 coding sequence is TGTGCCAGCAGTCCTCGGGACCTCAGTCAGCCCCAGCATTTT. The variable domain in full, completed from reference TRBV25-1 and TRBJ1-5, reads EADIYQTPRYLVIGTGKKITLECSQTMGHDKMYWYQQDPGMELHLIHYSYGVNSTEKGDLSSESTVSRIRTEHFPLTLESARPSHTSQYLCASSPRDLSQPQHFGDGTRLSIL.

V gene TRBV6-5 combines with J gene TRBJ2-3; no firm D call. This CDR3 contains 15 residues. V was clipped by 0 bases and J by 2 bases, with 9 bases between them. The germline V gene has CDR1 MNHEY and CDR2 SVGAGI. The CDR3 nucleotides read TGTGCCAGCAGTTACTCGACGGGCCCCACAGATACGCAGTATTTT. Protein: CASSYSTGPTDTQYF.

CDR3 sequence reads: CASSLTPGLAPFF. DNA for the CDR3: TGTGCCAGCAGTTTAACCCCGGGACTCGCCCCCTTCTTC. J is TRBJ2-1 and V is TRBV12-3 or TRBV12-4; a possible D gene is TRBD2 (6 bases). V lost 2 bases and J 16 bases, leaving 18 bases between the germline ends. The CDR3 runs 13 residues.

V usage is TRBV2 and J usage is TRBJ1-2; tentative D call: TRBD1 (6 bases). This CDR3 contains 15 residues. Germline-derived CDR1 and CDR2 are SNHLY and FYNNEI. Trimming took off 4 bases at V and 7 bases at J, with 19 bases between the two ends. For the CDR3, the DNA is TGTGCCAGCAGTGGACCTGGGGGGGCGCGTGGTGGCTACACCTTC. This sequence encodes CASSGPGGARGGYTF.